The 3 T cell receptor beta chains below come from one sample, sequenced in a study of identical twins. TCRdb passed the 5' RACE reads through MiXCR, listing each CDR3 protein once. Of around 290,000 distinct CDR3 sequences in the sample, just under 9.5% are singletons; the top ten hold 6% to 8.5%. These data are also associated with another study on yellow fever vaccine responses in identical twins.

Sequencing input: CD8+ T cells sorted from blood. These receptors came from a woman under 30 in good health.

Only a few counts were recorded for this clonotype. The rearrangement uses TRBV7-8 and TRBJ2-3, with a tentative D call TRBD2 (6 bases). The V gene lost 5 bases and the J gene lost 2 bases, with 17 bases spanning the gap. CDR1 is SGHVS and CDR2 is FQNEAQ in the germline V gene. This CDR3 contains 16 residues. The CDR3 DNA sequence: TGTGCCAGCAGCCCGCTTACGGAGGGGAACACAGATACGCAGTATTTT. It encodes CASSPLTEGNTDTQYF. Supplemented by reference TRBV7-8 and TRBJ2-3, the full variable domain reads GAGVSQSPRYKVAKRGQDVALRCDPISGHVSLFWYQQALGQGPEFLTYFQNEAQLDKSGLPSDRFFAERPEGSVSTLKIQRTQQEDSAVYLCASSPLTEGNTDTQYFGPGTRLTVL.

This clonotype was seen at least ten times. The chain recombines TRBV4-3 with TRBJ2-1, with 13 bases that match TRBD2. The V gene's germline CDR1 is LGHNA and CDR2 YSLEER. The CDR3 has 16 amino acids. V lost 1 base and J lost 3; bases outside the gene matches: 0. CDR3 nucleotide sequence: TGCGCCAGCAGCCAAGGACTAGCGGGGGGCTACAATGAGCAGTTCTTC. This translates into CASSQGLAGGYNEQFF.

This clonotype was seen a handful of times. The chain carries TRBV6-4 and TRBJ2-3; D perhaps matches TRBD2 (6 bases). The ends were cut back, 3 bases at V and 0 bases at J, with 7 bases in the middle. This CDR3 spans 14 amino acids. CDR1 MRHNA and CDR2 SNTAGT come from the germline V gene. In DNA form, the CDR3 reads TGTGCCAGCAGTGAACGGGGGAGCACAGATACGCAGTATTTT. Translating gives CASSERGSTDTQYF.